The TCR beta chain described here comes from a study of blood T cell repertoires in COVID-19. Study in general: There were acute and convalescent COVID-19 samples, and they came from the United States, Italy and Spain. T cells, B-cell-depleted T cells, or PBMCs supplied cDNA or gDNA.

The repertoire was sequenced with immunoSEQ multiplex PCR; TCRdb's copy has only in-frame clones and lacks some. The data contain some 180,000 clones, 65% to 80% of them seen just once; the ten biggest clones take up roughly 13%. To note about this clone: In the same sample, other DNA sequences code for this CDR3.

The CDR3 contains 16 residues. The V and J ends lost 2 bases and 0 bases, in that order; junction bases with no gene match: 3. Germline V lookup: CDR1 LGHNA, CDR2 YNFKEQ. This receptor was obtained from a man in his fifties or sixties who had recovered from COVID-19. The rearrangement links TRBV4-2 to TRBJ1-4; TRBD1 matches 7 bases. Sequenced material: peripheral blood. The CDR3 sequence: CASSQTGQSTNEKLFF. CDR3 bases: TGTGCCAGCAGCCAAACGGGACAGTCAACTAATGAAAAACTGTTTTTT.